What follows are 13 T cell receptor beta chains derived from one specimen sequenced in a study of blood T cell repertoires in COVID-19. Measured with immunoSEQ multiplex PCR; TCRdb has only the in-frame clones, and not every one. The data show some 150,000 clones, 85% to 90% seen once. Sequencing input: peripheral blood. Every receptor here comes from a human donor in a cohort sampled during active COVID-19.

The chain is built from TRBV2 and TRBJ2-7; weak D call: TRBD2 (6 bases). Germline CDR1 reads SNHLY; CDR2 reads FYNNEI. This CDR3 is 15 amino acids long. V shed 7 bases and J shed 5 bases, with 21 bases lying between them. This CDR3 is CASTPLDSGFHEQYF. CDR3 sequence (DNA): TGTGCCAGCACGCCTCTCGACAGCGGGTTCCACGAGCAGTACTTC.

The V and J genes are TRBV7-3 and TRBJ2-4, with D hard to call. Deletions cut 7 bases from V and 7 bases from J, with 5 bases between. Germline-derived CDR1 and CDR2 are SGHTA and FQGTGA. This CDR3 comprises 10 residues. The CDR3 here is CASTSNIQYF. In DNA form, the CDR3 reads TGTGCCAGCACCTCTAACATTCAGTACTTC. Full variable domain (rest looked up from reference TRBV7-3 and TRBJ2-4): GAGVSQTPSNKVTEKGKYVELRCDPISGHTALYWYRQSLGQGPEFLIYFQGTGAADDSGLPNDRFFAVRPEGSVSTLKIQRTERGDSAVYLCASTSNIQYFGAGTRLSVL.

The chain links TRBV9 to TRBJ1-4; TRBD1 aligns across 7 bases. The J segment lost 0 bases and the V segment lost 1 base, leaving 6 bases of the junction unmatched. This CDR3 spans 17 amino acids. Germline-derived CDR1 and CDR2 are SGDLS and YYNGEE. The CDR3 loop is CASSVSGGSSTNEKLFF. In DNA form, the CDR3 reads TGTGCCAGCAGCGTATCAGGGGGAAGCTCAACTAATGAAAAACTGTTTTTT.

A single count supports this clone. This rearrangement joins TRBV7-9 to TRBJ2-5; D may be TRBD2 (6 bases). The V gene lost 7 bases and the J gene lost 5 bases, with 8 bases spanning the gap. This CDR3 has 11 amino acids. The V gene's germline CDR1 is SEHNR and CDR2 FQNEAQ (reference sequence). The DNA for the CDR3 is TGTGCCAGCACCGGAGGGGAGACCCAGTACTTC. This gives the protein CASTGGETQYF.

The chain has TRBV7-3 and TRBJ2-4; a weak D match, TRBD2 (6 bases). Germline loops: CDR1 SGHTA, CDR2 FQGTGA. V shed 5 bases and J shed 9 bases, with 14 bases lying between them. The CDR3 totals 13 residues. The CDR3 region is CASSPRAEGIQYF. The CDR3 nucleotides read TGTGCCAGCAGCCCGAGGGCGGAGGGCATTCAGTACTTC.

The rearrangement uses TRBV19 and TRBJ2-7, with D maybe TRBD1 (5 bases). CDR1 LNHDA and CDR2 SQIVND come from the germline V gene (reference sequence). Trimming removed 2 bases at V and 7 bases at J, with 9 bases between. The CDR3 is 12 residues long. The CDR3 nucleotides read TGTGCCAGTAGTATAAGGGCAGGGGAGCAGTACTTC. Translation gives CASSIRAGEQYF. Full variable domain (missing parts from reference TRBV19 and TRBJ2-7): DGGITQSPKYLFRKEGQNVTLSCEQNLNHDAMYWYRQDPGQGLRLIYYSQIVNDFQKGDIAEGYSVSREKKESFPLTVTSAQKNPTAFYLCASSIRAGEQYFGPGTRLTVT.

CDR3 DNA: TGCGCCAGCAGCTTTAGTAATACCATAGATACGCAGTATTTT. Amino acids: CASSFSNTIDTQYF. The chain couples TRBV5-1 to TRBJ2-3; D remains unclear. Germline CDR1 SGHRS, CDR2 YFSETQ. The CDR3 covers 14 residues. V was shortened by 2 bases and J by 5 bases, with 12 bases between the two germline ends.

The chain couples TRBV3-1 (or the pseudogene TRBV3-2) to TRBJ2-1, with D possibly matching TRBD1 (6 bases). V lost 0 bases, J lost 5 bases, and 11 bases lay in between. Per germline, CDR1 LGHDT and CDR2 YNNKEL (reference sequence). CDR3 length: 15 amino acids. The CDR3 sequence: CASSQEWDTDNEQFF. CDR3 nucleotide sequence: TGTGCCAGCAGCCAAGAATGGGACACCGACAATGAGCAGTTCTTC.

On this clone itself: The same CDR3 is also encoded by other DNA sequences in this sample. This chain connects TRBV11-2 to TRBJ1-1, with 7 bases matching TRBD1. CDR3 length equals 13 residues. J gave up 5 bases and V 5 bases, and 5 bases lay outside the gene matches. From germline, CDR1 is SGHAT and CDR2 FQNNGV. This CDR3 reads CASSLDRDTEAFF. DNA of the CDR3: TGTGCCAGCAGCCTTGACAGGGATACTGAAGCTTTCTTT.

The chain combines TRBV28 with TRBJ1-1, with 9 positions matching TRBD1. In germline, CDR1 is MDHEN, CDR2 SYDVKM. This CDR3 has 13 amino acids. J lost 1 base, V lost 7 bases, and 1 base had no gene match. The CDR3 loop is CASTDRGNTEAFF. CDR3 DNA sequence: TGTGCCAGCACGGACAGGGGGAACACTGAAGCTTTCTTT.

This sequence joins TRBV19 and TRBJ2-2; 10 bases are shared with TRBD1. V lost 4 bases, J lost 3 bases, and 5 bases stayed unmatched. The CDR3 runs 16 residues. From germline, CDR1 is LNHDA and CDR2 SQIVND (reference sequence). The CDR3 spells CASSTKTGGYTGELFF. For the CDR3, the DNA is TGTGCCAGTAGTACCAAGACAGGGGGCTACACCGGGGAGCTGTTTTTT.

V and J are TRBV5-1 and TRBJ2-3, with D possibly matching TRBD2 (6 bases). Trimming shortened V by 0 bases and J by 4 bases, and 9 bases separated the two germline ends. Per germline, CDR1 SGHRS and CDR2 YFSETQ. The CDR3 runs 14 residues. In nucleotides, the CDR3 is TGCGCCAGCAGCTTGGTCCCGGGAGCAGATACGCAGTATTTT. Amino acid sequence: CASSLVPGADTQYF.

This chain uses TRBV7-9 with TRBJ1-2, with D maybe TRBD1 (6 bases). Trimming took off 3 bases at V and 7 bases at J, with 15 bases between the two ends. Per germline, CDR1 SEHNR and CDR2 FQNEAQ (reference sequence). The CDR3 has 14 residues. The CDR3 is CASSFGSGGGGYTF. The CDR3 coding sequence is TGTGCCAGCAGCTTTGGGAGTGGGGGCGGTGGCTACACCTTC.